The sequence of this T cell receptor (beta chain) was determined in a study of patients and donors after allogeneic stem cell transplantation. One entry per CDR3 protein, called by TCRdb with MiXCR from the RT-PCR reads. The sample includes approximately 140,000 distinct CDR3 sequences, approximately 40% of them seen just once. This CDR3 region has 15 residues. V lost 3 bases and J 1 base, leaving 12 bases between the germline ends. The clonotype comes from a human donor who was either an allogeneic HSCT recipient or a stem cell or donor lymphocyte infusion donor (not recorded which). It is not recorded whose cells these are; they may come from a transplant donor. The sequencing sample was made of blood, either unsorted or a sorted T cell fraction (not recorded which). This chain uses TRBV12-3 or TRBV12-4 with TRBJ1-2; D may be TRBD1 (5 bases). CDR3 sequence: CASSLGPDVNYGYTF. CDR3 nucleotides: TGTGCCAGCAGTTTGGGACCGGACGTTAACTATGGCTACACCTTC.